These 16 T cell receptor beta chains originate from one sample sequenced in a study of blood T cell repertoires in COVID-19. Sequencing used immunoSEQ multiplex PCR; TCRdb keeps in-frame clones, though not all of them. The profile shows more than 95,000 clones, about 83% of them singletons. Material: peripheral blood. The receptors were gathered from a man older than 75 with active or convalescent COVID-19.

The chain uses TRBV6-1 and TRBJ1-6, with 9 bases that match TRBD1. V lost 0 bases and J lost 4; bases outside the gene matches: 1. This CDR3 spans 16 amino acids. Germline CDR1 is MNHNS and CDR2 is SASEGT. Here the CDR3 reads CASSEAGQGYNSPLHF. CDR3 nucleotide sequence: TGTGCCAGCAGTGAAGCGGGACAGGGTTATAATTCACCCCTCCACTTT.

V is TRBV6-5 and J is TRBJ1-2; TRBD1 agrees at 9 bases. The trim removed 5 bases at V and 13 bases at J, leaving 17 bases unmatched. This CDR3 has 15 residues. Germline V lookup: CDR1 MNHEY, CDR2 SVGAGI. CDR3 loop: CASSSPDRGFESCTF. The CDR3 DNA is TGTGCCAGCAGTAGCCCCGACAGGGGGTTCGAAAGCTGCACCTTC.

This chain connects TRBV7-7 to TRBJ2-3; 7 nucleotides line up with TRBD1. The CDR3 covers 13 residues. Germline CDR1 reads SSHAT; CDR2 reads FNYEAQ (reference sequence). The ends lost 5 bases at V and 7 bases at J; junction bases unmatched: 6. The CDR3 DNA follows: TGTGCCAGCAGCACCGACAGGGTCAATACGCAGTATTTT. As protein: CASSTDRVNTQYF.

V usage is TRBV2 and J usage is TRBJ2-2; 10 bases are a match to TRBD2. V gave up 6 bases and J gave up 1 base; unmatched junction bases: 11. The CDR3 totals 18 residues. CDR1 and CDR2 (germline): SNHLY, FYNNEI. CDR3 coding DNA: TGTGCCAGCAGGGAGCAGTTGCGGACTAGCGGGAACACCGGGGAGCTGTTTTTT. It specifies CASREQLRTSGNTGELFF.

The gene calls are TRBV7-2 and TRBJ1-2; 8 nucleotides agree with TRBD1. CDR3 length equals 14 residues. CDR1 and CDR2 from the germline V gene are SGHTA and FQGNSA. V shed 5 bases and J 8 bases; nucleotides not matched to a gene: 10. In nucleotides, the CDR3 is TGTGCCAGCAGCCCCCAGACAGGGACAGGAGGCTACACCTTC. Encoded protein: CASSPQTGTGGYTF. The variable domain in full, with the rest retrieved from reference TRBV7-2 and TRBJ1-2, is GAGVSQSPSNKVTEKGKDVELRCDPISGHTALYWYRQSLGQGLEFLIYFQGNSAPDKSGLPSDRFSAERTGGSVSTLTIQRTQQEDSAVYLCASSPQTGTGGYTFGSGTRLTVV.

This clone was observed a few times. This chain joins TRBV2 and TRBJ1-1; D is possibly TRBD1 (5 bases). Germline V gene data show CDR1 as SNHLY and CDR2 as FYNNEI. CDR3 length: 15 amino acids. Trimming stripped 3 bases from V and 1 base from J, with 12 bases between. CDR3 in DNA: TGTGCCAGCAGTGACCAGGGTGTACAGAACACTGAAGCTTTCTTT. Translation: CASSDQGVQNTEAFF.

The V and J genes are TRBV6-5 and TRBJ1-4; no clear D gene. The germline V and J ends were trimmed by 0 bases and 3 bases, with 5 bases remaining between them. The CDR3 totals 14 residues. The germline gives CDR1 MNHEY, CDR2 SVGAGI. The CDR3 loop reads CASSYSEPNEKLFF. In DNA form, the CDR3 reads TGTGCCAGCAGTTACTCCGAGCCTAATGAAAAACTGTTTTTT.

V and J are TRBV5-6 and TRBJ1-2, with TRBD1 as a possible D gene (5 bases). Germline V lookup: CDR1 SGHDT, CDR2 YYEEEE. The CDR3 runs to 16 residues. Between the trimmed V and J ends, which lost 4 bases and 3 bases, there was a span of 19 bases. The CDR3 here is CASSLQVSQGYYGYTF. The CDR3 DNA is TGTGCCAGCAGCCTTCAAGTGTCGCAGGGATACTATGGCTACACCTTC.

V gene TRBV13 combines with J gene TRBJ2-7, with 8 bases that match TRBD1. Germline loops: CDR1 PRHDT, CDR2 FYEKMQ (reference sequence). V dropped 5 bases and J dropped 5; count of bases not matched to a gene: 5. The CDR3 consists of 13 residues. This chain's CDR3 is CASSIKQGDEQYF. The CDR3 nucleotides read TGTGCCAGCAGCATCAAACAGGGGGACGAGCAGTACTTC.

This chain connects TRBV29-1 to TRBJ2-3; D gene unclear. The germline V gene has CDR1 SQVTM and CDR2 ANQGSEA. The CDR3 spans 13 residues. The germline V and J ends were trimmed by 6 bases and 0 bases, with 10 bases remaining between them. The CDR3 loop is CSVSIPSTDTQYF. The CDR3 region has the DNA TGCAGCGTCAGTATTCCTAGCACAGATACGCAGTATTTT.

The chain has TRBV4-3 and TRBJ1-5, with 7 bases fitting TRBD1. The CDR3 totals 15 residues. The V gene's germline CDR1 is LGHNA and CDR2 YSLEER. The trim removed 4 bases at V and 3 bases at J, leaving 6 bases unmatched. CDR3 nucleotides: TGCGCCAGCAGCCTTTCGACAGGGAACAATCAGCCCCAGCATTTT. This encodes CASSLSTGNNQPQHF.

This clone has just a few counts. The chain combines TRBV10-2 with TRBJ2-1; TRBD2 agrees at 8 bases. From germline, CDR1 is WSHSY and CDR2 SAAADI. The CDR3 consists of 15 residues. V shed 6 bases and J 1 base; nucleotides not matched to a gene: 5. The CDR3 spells CASRFLAGSYNEQFF. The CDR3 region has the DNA TGCGCCAGCAGATTTTTAGCGGGGTCCTACAATGAGCAGTTCTTC.

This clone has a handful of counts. The CDR3 bases are TGCGCCAGCAGCCAAGATCTGAGGGGGCTGTTTTTT. Translating gives CASSQDLRGLFF. The chain combines TRBV4-1 with TRBJ1-4; perhaps TRBD1 as D (6 bases). The CDR3 is 12 amino acids. The V gene's germline CDR1 is MGHRA and CDR2 YSYEKL. Trimming took off 0 bases at V and 14 bases at J, with 10 bases between the two ends.

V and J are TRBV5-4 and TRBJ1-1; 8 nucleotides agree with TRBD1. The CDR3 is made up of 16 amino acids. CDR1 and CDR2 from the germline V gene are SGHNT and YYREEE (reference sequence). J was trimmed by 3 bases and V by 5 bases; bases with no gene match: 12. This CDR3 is CASSPGQGIIDTEAFF. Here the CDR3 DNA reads TGTGCCAGCAGTCCAGGACAGGGAATAATTGACACTGAAGCTTTCTTT.

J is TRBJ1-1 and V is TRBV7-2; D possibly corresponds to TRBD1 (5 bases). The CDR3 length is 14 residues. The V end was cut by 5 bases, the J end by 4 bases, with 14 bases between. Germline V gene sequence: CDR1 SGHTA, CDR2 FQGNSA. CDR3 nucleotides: TGTGCCAGCAGCCAAAACTCTAGGGGCACTGAAGCTTTCTTT. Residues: CASSQNSRGTEAFF.

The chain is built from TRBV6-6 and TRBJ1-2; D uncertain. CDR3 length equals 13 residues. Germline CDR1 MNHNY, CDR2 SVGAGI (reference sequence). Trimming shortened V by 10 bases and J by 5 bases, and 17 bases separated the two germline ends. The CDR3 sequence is CATAQPQAYGYTF. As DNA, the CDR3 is TGTGCCACCGCTCAGCCTCAGGCTTATGGCTACACCTTC.